Below, 12 T cell receptor beta chains from the same sample are listed, as sequenced in a study of cytomegalovirus exposure and HLA in healthy donors. A multiplex PCR was run with 60 Vbeta primers and 13 Jbeta primers. Clones were read by immunoSEQ multiplex PCR, and TCRdb kept only the in-frame ones, dropping some. The sample lists some 180,000 clones, 77% seen once, with 3.7% in the top ten. The source material was PBMCs. The receptors derive from a woman aged 55-75 years in good health and CMV-seropositive.

This clone was seen more than once but under ten times. The chain has TRBV7-2 and TRBJ2-7; 10 bases map to TRBD2. Per germline, CDR1 SGHTA and CDR2 FQGNSA. V dropped 5 bases and J dropped 3; count of bases not matched to a gene: 7. This CDR3 spans 15 amino acids. The CDR3 coding sequence is TGTGCCAGCAGCGTCGCCGGGACTAGCGTCTACGAGCAGTACTTC. This translates into CASSVAGTSVYEQYF.

This clone was seen once. The chain recombines TRBV28 with TRBJ2-7; perhaps TRBD2 as D (6 bases). The length of the CDR3 is 12 residues. The V end lost 8 bases, the J end lost 0 bases, and 8 bases lay between the germline ends. Germline-derived CDR1 and CDR2 are MDHEN and SYDVKM. The CDR3 sequence: CASRGSSYEQYF. The CDR3 DNA follows: TGTGCCAGCCGGGGGTCCTCCTACGAGCAGTACTTC.

The genes are TRBV11-2 and TRBJ1-2; perhaps TRBD1 as D (6 bases). The CDR3 contains 15 residues. CDR1 is SGHAT and CDR2 is FQNNGV in the germline V gene. V lost 0 bases to trimming and J lost 7 bases, with 15 bases between them. In DNA form, the CDR3 reads TGTGCCAGCAGCTTAGACAGGGGTTTTGGTAGTGGCTACACCTTC. Translating it yields CASSLDRGFGSGYTF.

The rearrangement links TRBV20-1 to TRBJ2-1; D is undetermined. The CDR3 sequence is 11 residues long. V gave up 2 bases and J gave up 5 bases, with 4 bases separating them. CDR1 is DFQATT and CDR2 is SNEGSKA in the germline V gene (reference sequence). The CDR3 is CSARSDNEQFF. DNA of the CDR3: TGCAGTGCTAGATCAGACAATGAGCAGTTCTTC.

This rearrangement joins TRBV7-3 to TRBJ2-5, with D maybe TRBD2 (6 bases). V lost 2 bases and J lost 3, with 7 bases in between. CDR1 is SGHTA, CDR2 FQGTGA, per germline. This CDR3 is built from 13 residues. The CDR3 region has the DNA TGTGCCAGCAGCTTAGGAGGGAAAGAGACCCAGTACTTC. Residues: CASSLGGKETQYF. Full variable domain (outside the CDR3, taken from reference TRBV7-3 and TRBJ2-5): GAGVSQTPSNKVTEKGKYVELRCDPISGHTALYWYRQSLGQGPEFLIYFQGTGAADDSGLPNDRFFAVRPEGSVSTLKIQRTERGDSAVYLCASSLGGKETQYFGPGTRLLVL.

V gene TRBV6-6 combines with J gene TRBJ2-1, with 7 bases lining up with TRBD2. V lost 8 bases to trimming and J lost 14 bases; unmatched junction nucleotides: 18. This CDR3 has 14 amino acids. In germline, CDR1 is MNHNY, CDR2 SVGAGI (reference sequence). The CDR3 bases are TGTGCCAGCGGTAGGGCGAGTCAGCGTGGGGGGGAGTTCTTC. Its protein product is CASGRASQRGGEFF.

This chain links TRBV4-1 with TRBJ1-5; D is ambiguous. The CDR3 totals 15 residues. Germline values: CDR1 MGHRA, CDR2 YSYEKL. V dropped 4 bases and J dropped 0 bases, with 10 bases sitting between them. CDR3 coding DNA: TGCGCCAGCAGCCCTCAGGTGAATAGCAATCAGCCCCAGCATTTT. Residues: CASSPQVNSNQPQHF.

V usage is TRBV28 and J usage is TRBJ2-7; no clear D. Per germline, CDR1 MDHEN and CDR2 SYDVKM. The length of the CDR3 is 13 residues. Trimming took 4 bases from V and 3 from J, leaving 10 bases between them. This CDR3 is CASSSQPLYEQYF. The DNA of the CDR3 is TGTGCCAGCAGTTCACAGCCCCTCTACGAGCAGTACTTC.

The rearrangement links TRBV14 to TRBJ1-1, with unresolved D. V lost 4 bases to trimming and J lost 4 bases, with 16 bases between them. Germline CDR1 reads SGHDN; CDR2 reads FVKESK. This CDR3 spans 15 amino acids. This CDR3 is CASSPRSGYGTEAFF. DNA for the CDR3: TGTGCCAGCAGCCCCCGTTCGGGGTACGGCACTGAAGCTTTCTTT.

A word on this clone: The same CDR3 can be traced to other DNA sequences in this sample. CDR3 sequence reads: CASSLGDYEQYF. Written as DNA, the CDR3 is TGCGCCAGCAGCTTGGGAGATTACGAGCAGTACTTC. The V and J genes are TRBV5-1 and TRBJ2-7, with no clear D. Between the trimmed V and J ends, which lost 0 bases and 4 bases, there was a span of 5 bases. The CDR3 runs to 12 residues. CDR1 is SGHRS, CDR2 YFSETQ, per germline.

J is TRBJ1-1 and V is TRBV29-1, with D possibly being TRBD1 (5 bases). The V end was cut by 5 bases, the J end by 11 bases, with 18 bases between. The length of the CDR3 is 12 residues. CDR1 and CDR2 from the germline V gene are SQVTM and ANQGSEA. CDR3 bases: TGCAGCGTTAATCAGGGACTCTTGGGGGCTTTCTTT. This encodes CSVNQGLLGAFF.

The genes are TRBV13 and TRBJ1-4; D gene unclear. The CDR3 has 14 residues. With 3 bases removed from V and 10 bases from J, the gap between germline ends came to 15 bases. Germline assignment: CDR1 PRHDT and CDR2 FYEKMQ (reference sequence). CDR3 sequence (DNA): TGTGCCAGCAGCTTGTGGGGAACAGAGGGAAAACTGTTTTTT. This codes for CASSLWGTEGKLFF.